The 32 T cell receptor beta chains listed next were all sequenced from one sample in a study of cytomegalovirus exposure and HLA in healthy donors. In the PCR, 60 Vbeta and 13 Jbeta primers were used. The protocol was immunoSEQ multiplex PCR, while the TCRdb copy is restricted to in-frame clones and leaves out a portion. The sample carries 95,000 to 150,000 clones, more than 65% recorded once. Sequenced sample: PBMCs. The receptors come from a young man in good health and CMV-seronegative.

The chain employs TRBV2 and TRBJ2-7; 8 bases agree with TRBD1. The germline CDR1 and CDR2 sequences are SNHLY and FYNNEI. V lost 5 bases to trimming and J lost 3 bases; unmatched junction nucleotides: 6. The CDR3 has 14 residues. CDR3 amino acids: CASSSGQGNYEQYF. CDR3 DNA: TGTGCCAGCAGTTCTGGACAGGGAAACTACGAGCAGTACTTC.

The chain carries TRBV9 and TRBJ2-3; D is unclear. The CDR3 length is 12 residues. Trimming removed 0 bases at V and 6 bases at J, with 5 bases between. CDR1 and CDR2 (germline): SGDLS, YYNGEE. The CDR3 here is CASSVGGDTQYF. The CDR3 DNA follows: TGTGCCAGCAGCGTAGGCGGCGATACGCAGTATTTT. The full variable domain, with the rest looked up from reference TRBV9 and TRBJ2-3, is DSGVTQTPKHLITATGQRVTLRCSPRSGDLSVYWYQQSLDQGLQFLIQYYNGEERAKGNILERFSAQQFPDLHSELNLSSLELGDSALYFCASSVGGDTQYFGPGTRLTVL.

The chain employs TRBV15 and TRBJ2-7; possibly TRBD1 for D (6 bases). Germline values: CDR1 LNHNV, CDR2 YYDKDF (reference sequence). Between the trimmed V and J ends, which lost 4 bases and 1 base, there was a span of 11 bases. CDR3 length: 14 residues. CDR3 nucleotides: TGTGCCACCAGCACCCCAGGACAGTCCTACGAGCAGTACTTC. Translation gives CATSTPGQSYEQYF.

The V call is TRBV6-6, the J call TRBJ1-6; D unclear. Germline loops: CDR1 MNHNY, CDR2 SVGAGI (reference sequence). Trimming left V 5 bases short and J 0 bases short, with 8 bases between. The CDR3 spans 15 residues. The CDR3, as DNA: TGTGCCAGCAGTCACCGGAGCTCCTATAATTCACCCCTCCACTTT. Its translation is CASSHRSSYNSPLHF.

The rearrangement links TRBV10-1 to TRBJ2-2, with a possible D match to TRBD1 (5 bases). V was shortened by 7 bases and J by 4 bases, with 10 bases between the two germline ends. The CDR3 consists of 13 residues. Per germline, CDR1 WNHNN and CDR2 SYGVQD (reference sequence). CDR3 amino acids: CASMKGVTGELFF. The CDR3 DNA follows: TGCGCCAGCATGAAAGGGGTCACCGGGGAGCTGTTTTTT.

The V call is TRBV2, the J call TRBJ1-5; 10 bases agree with TRBD1. There are 15 residues in the CDR3. Losses at the gene ends were 7 bases for V and 6 bases for J; bases not matched to a gene: 9. Germline V CDR1 and CDR2: SNHLY, FYNNEI. The CDR3 DNA reads as TGTGCCAGCACCGAAGGGGGACAGGGGAGTCAGCCCCAGCATTTT. Amino acids: CASTEGGQGSQPQHF.

The chain links TRBV27 to TRBJ2-1; TRBD2 aligns across 14 bases. Trimming at V came to 6 bases and at J to 8 bases, leaving 9 bases not matched to a gene. The CDR3 sequence is 16 residues long. Germline CDR1 and CDR2: MNHEY and SMNVEV (reference sequence). CDR3 sequence: CASSLTSGGAGDEQFF. DNA of the CDR3: TGTGCCAGCAGCCTGACTAGCGGGGGGGCCGGAGATGAGCAGTTCTTC.

The V call is TRBV2, the J call TRBJ2-7; 7 bases map to TRBD1. V dropped 10 bases and J dropped 5; count of bases not matched to a gene: 5. Germline assignment: CDR1 SNHLY and CDR2 FYNNEI. This CDR3 comprises 11 residues. CDR3 nucleotides: TGTGCCACCAAGGGGGCCGACGAGCAGTACTTC. Its protein is CATKGADEQYF.

This clone was seen a handful of times. The chain couples TRBV7-6 to TRBJ2-1; the D gene is possibly TRBD2 (5 bases). Trimming cost V 1 base and J 1 base, with 11 bases left between them. Germline-derived CDR1 and CDR2 are SGHVS and FNYEAQ. The CDR3 runs 16 residues. The CDR3 reads CASSLGGKQSYNEQFF. In DNA, the CDR3 is TGTGCCAGCAGCTTAGGAGGGAAGCAGTCCTACAATGAGCAGTTCTTC.

This chain uses TRBV7-9 with TRBJ2-3; tentative D call: TRBD1 (6 bases). This CDR3 has 18 amino acids. Germline V gene lookup returns CDR1 SEHNR and CDR2 FQNEAQ (reference sequence). V lost 1 base to trimming and J lost 0 bases, with 17 bases between them. CDR3 in amino acids: CASSLGTTGISSTDTQYF. CDR3 coding DNA: TGTGCCAGCAGCTTAGGGACGACAGGTATCAGTAGCACAGATACGCAGTATTTT.

The rearrangement links TRBV10-3 to TRBJ2-7; TRBD1 matches at 9 bases. The CDR3 has 14 amino acids. The junction had 4 bases not matched to a gene; V was cut back by 3 bases and J by 4 bases. Germline CDR1 and CDR2: ENHRY and SYGVKD. CDR3 in DNA: TGTGCCATCAGTGACCTGGACAGGGGATACGAGCAGTACTTC. It encodes CAISDLDRGYEQYF.

The chain uses TRBV11-1 and TRBJ2-7, with 9 positions matching TRBD1. V was pared by 4 bases and J by 6 bases, with 13 bases of the junction left unmatched. Germline CDR1 is SGHAT and CDR2 is FQDESV (reference sequence). This CDR3 is 16 amino acids long. In DNA form, the CDR3 reads TGTGCCAGCAGCTCCCGGGCCGGGACAGGGCTAGGCGAGCAGTACTTC. Translation: CASSSRAGTGLGEQYF.

The chain recombines TRBV2 with TRBJ2-3; TRBD2 might be the D (6 bases). Germline V CDR1 and CDR2: SNHLY, FYNNEI. The V end was cut by 6 bases, the J end by 7 bases, with 26 bases between. The CDR3 is made up of 17 amino acids. This CDR3 reads CASSILRGGTDGHTQYF. The CDR3 nucleotides are TGTGCCAGCAGCATTTTGCGTGGAGGGACGGACGGGCATACGCAGTATTTT.

This chain links TRBV13 with TRBJ2-7; 8 positions match TRBD1. V lost 8 bases, J lost 6 bases, and 9 bases stayed unmatched. In germline, CDR1 is PRHDT, CDR2 FYEKMQ (reference sequence). The CDR3 has 13 amino acids. The DNA of the CDR3 is TGTGCCAGCGGCCTCGGACAGGGTCCCGAGCAGTACTTC. Translated: CASGLGQGPEQYF.

In this sample, this clone turned up once. The V and J genes are TRBV6-5 and TRBJ1-2; 7 positions agree with TRBD1. Germline V CDR1 and CDR2: MNHEY, SVGAGI. The CDR3 is 13 residues long. CDR3 DNA: TGTGGTACGGGGGACAGAACGGGTAATGGCTACACCTTC. Residues: CGTGDRTGNGYTF.

J is TRBJ2-1 and V is TRBV7-3, with D possibly TRBD2 on 6 matching bases. Germline assignment: CDR1 SGHTA and CDR2 FQGTGA. V lost 4 bases, J lost 8 bases, and 15 bases lay in between. This CDR3 spans 14 amino acids. CDR3 amino acids: CASSSFAGGDEQFF. The CDR3 DNA sequence: TGTGCCAGCAGCTCTTTTGCCGGGGGTGATGAGCAGTTCTTC.

V gene TRBV2 combines with J gene TRBJ2-5, with no clear D. Germline V gene lookup returns CDR1 SNHLY and CDR2 FYNNEI. V lost 7 bases and J 5 bases, leaving 11 bases between the germline ends. The CDR3 totals 12 residues. The CDR3 nucleotides are TGTGCCAGCAACCCGAGGCGGGAGACCCAGTACTTC. It yields the protein CASNPRRETQYF.

This chain links TRBV9 with TRBJ1-6; the D is unclear. The length of the CDR3 is 15 residues. Germline V gene data show CDR1 as SGDLS and CDR2 as YYNGEE. Trimming took off 2 bases at V and 6 bases at J, with 12 bases between the two ends. Here the CDR3 reads CASSVASEGNSPLHF. The CDR3 region has the DNA TGTGCCAGCAGCGTGGCCTCCGAGGGTAATTCACCCCTCCACTTT.

This chain uses TRBV2 with TRBJ1-2; D possibly corresponds to TRBD1 (6 bases). V gave up 4 bases and J gave up 4 bases, with 7 bases separating them. Germline CDR1 and CDR2: SNHLY and FYNNEI. This CDR3 is built from 12 residues. Here the CDR3 reads CASSGDTYGYTF. The CDR3 DNA sequence: TGTGCCAGCAGTGGGGACACCTATGGCTACACCTTC.

The V gene is TRBV5-6, the J gene TRBJ2-3; 11 bases line up with TRBD2. Looked up from germline, CDR1 is SGHDT and CDR2 is YYEEEE. V was pared by 1 base and J by 5 bases, with 3 bases of the junction left unmatched. The CDR3 sequence is 15 residues long. The CDR3 sequence is CASSLRTSGGDTQYF. The CDR3 coding sequence is TGTGCCAGCAGCTTGAGAACTAGCGGGGGAGATACGCAGTATTTT.

J is TRBJ2-7 and V is TRBV10-2; D remains unclear. This CDR3 has 14 amino acids. Trimming removed 8 bases at V and 0 bases at J, with 14 bases between. CDR1 and CDR2 from the germline V gene are WSHSY and SAAADI. The CDR3 region is CASGQVSFSYEQYF. The CDR3 DNA sequence: TGCGCCAGCGGTCAGGTATCCTTCTCCTACGAGCAGTACTTC.

The rearrangement uses TRBV12-5 and TRBJ1-6; D unclear. This CDR3 spans 11 amino acids. The V gene's germline CDR1 is LGHNT and CDR2 FRNRAP. Trimming pared 5 bases from V and 14 bases from J, leaving 10 bases between. The CDR3 DNA reads as TGTGCTAGTGGTCTGGATCGTTCCCTCCACTTT. Amino acid sequence: CASGLDRSLHF.

Concerning this clone itself: The sample carries other DNA sequences with the same CDR3. The chain carries TRBV7-6 and TRBJ1-1; a weak D match, TRBD1 (5 bases). The CDR3 has 14 amino acids. Trimming took off 2 bases at V and 3 bases at J, with 10 bases between the two ends. Germline V gene lookup returns CDR1 SGHVS and CDR2 FNYEAQ. CDR3: CASSLRGGDTEAFF. The DNA of the CDR3 is TGTGCCAGCAGCTTAAGGGGAGGAGACACTGAAGCTTTCTTT.

This sequence joins TRBV21-1 and TRBJ1-2; TRBD1, the D gene given by the table, was not confirmed from the DNA. TRBV21-1 is designated a pseudogene. The CDR3 covers 15 residues. The chain's CDR3 is CASTLRGRGGNGYTF. The DNA of the CDR3 is TGTGCCAGCACCTTACGGGGCAGGGGCGGTAATGGCTACACCTTC.

The gene calls are TRBV9 and TRBJ2-1; 16 nucleotides align to TRBD2. Trimming at V came to 4 bases and at J to 0 bases, leaving 7 bases not matched to a gene. The CDR3 totals 19 residues. Germline V lookup: CDR1 SGDLS, CDR2 YYNGEE. The CDR3 bases are TGTGCCAGCAGCCTTGGGACTAGCGGGGGGGCGAGCTCCTACAATGAGCAGTTCTTC. It translates to CASSLGTSGGASSYNEQFF. Filled out from reference TRBV9 and TRBJ2-1, the complete variable domain reads DSGVTQTPKHLITATGQRVTLRCSPRSGDLSVYWYQQSLDQGLQFLIQYYNGEERAKGNILERFSAQQFPDLHSELNLSSLELGDSALYFCASSLGTSGGASSYNEQFFGPGTRLTVL.

The chain employs TRBV4-3 and TRBJ2-6; 8 bases fit TRBD2. In germline, CDR1 is LGHNA, CDR2 YSLEER. Trimming took 0 bases from V and 2 from J; bases not matched to a gene: 0. This CDR3 is built from 16 residues. The CDR3 loop is CASSQDGGAGANVLTF. The CDR3 bases are TGCGCCAGCAGCCAAGACGGGGGGGCTGGGGCCAACGTCCTGACTTTC.

The J gene is TRBJ1-6, the V gene TRBV19; TRBD1 might be the D (6 bases). Trimming pared 3 bases from V and 8 bases from J, leaving 17 bases between. The CDR3 extends over 16 amino acids. Germline V CDR1 and CDR2: LNHDA, SQIVND (reference sequence). CDR3 sequence: CASSILGQGFDSPLHF. In nucleotides, the CDR3 is TGTGCCAGTAGTATCCTGGGCCAGGGGTTTGATTCACCCCTCCACTTT.

This rearrangement joins TRBV7-2 to TRBJ2-1; no firm D call. The CDR3 runs to 16 residues. Germline V CDR1 and CDR2: SGHTA, FQGNSA. Trimming took 1 base from V and 7 from J, leaving 17 bases between them. The CDR3 DNA is TGTGCCAGCAGCTTAGTCGACATCACCCCTACTAATGAGCAGTTCTTC. This sequence encodes CASSLVDITPTNEQFF.

This chain joins TRBV18 and TRBJ1-5, with D uncertain. V was pared by 3 bases and J by 2 bases, with 8 bases between. This CDR3 has 14 residues. The germline V gene encodes CDR1 KGHSH and CDR2 LQKENI. CDR3 DNA: TGTGCCAGCTCACCGAGCGGACGCAATCAGCCCCAGCATTTT. Amino acids: CASSPSGRNQPQHF.

The rearrangement joins TRBV7-3 to TRBJ2-3; 8 bases map to TRBD2. V lost 3 bases, J lost 4 bases, and 3 bases stayed unmatched. The V gene's germline CDR1 is SGHTA and CDR2 FQGTGA. CDR3 length: 14 amino acids. The DNA for the CDR3 is TGTGCCAGCAGCTTCAGCGGGGGCTCAGATACGCAGTATTTT. It specifies CASSFSGGSDTQYF.

In this sample, this clone turned up a few times. This chain links TRBV7-6 with TRBJ2-1; 14 positions match TRBD2. Germline CDR1 and CDR2: SGHVS and FNYEAQ. The CDR3 covers 15 residues. Germline trimming cut 5 bases from V and 6 bases from J; bases unmatched to any gene: 3. The CDR3 here is CASSMTSGGANEQFF. CDR3 DNA: TGTGCCAGCAGCATGACTAGCGGGGGGGCCAATGAGCAGTTCTTC. Together with reference TRBV7-6 and TRBJ2-1, the CDR3 gives the full variable domain: GAGVSQSPRYKVTKRGQDVALRCDPISGHVSLYWYRQALGQGPEFLTYFNYEAQQDKSGLPNDRFSAERPEGSISTLTIQRTEQRDSAMYRCASSMTSGGANEQFFGPGTRLTVL.

In its sample, this clone was seen a few times. The rearrangement joins TRBV19 to TRBJ1-1; D is uncertain. The CDR3 has 13 residues. Trimming removed 6 bases from V and 5 bases from J, with 13 bases in between. CDR1 is LNHDA and CDR2 is SQIVND in the germline V gene (reference sequence). The CDR3 loop is CASRPGGSTEAFF. The CDR3 bases are TGTGCCAGTAGACCGGGAGGGAGTACTGAAGCTTTCTTT.